This T cell receptor beta chain was obtained from a study of T cell changes during pregnancy in multiple sclerosis. Method: immunoSEQ multiplex PCR; TCRdb's copy keeps in-frame clones and lacks some. The data show about 40,000 clones, roughly 89% seen once. Germline trimming cut 4 bases from V and 1 base from J; bases unmatched to any gene: 3. The CDR3 contains 14 residues. CDR1 and CDR2 from the germline V gene are SGHNT and YYREEE (reference sequence). The specimen was CD4+ T cells from peripheral blood mononuclear cells, collected in the first trimester of pregnancy. The gene calls are TRBV5-4 and TRBJ2-3, with 7 bases aligning to TRBD1. This TCR came from a female donor with multiple sclerosis, enrolled in a pregnancy study. The CDR3 here is CASSRDRGTDTQYF. The DNA for the CDR3 is TGTGCCAGCAGCCGAGACAGGGGCACAGATACGCAGTATTTT.